This TCR beta chain was sequenced for a study of blood T cell repertoires in COVID-19 (TCRdb year 2020). Regarding the study in general: Collaborator samples came from the United States, Italy and Spain and covered acute and convalescent phases of COVID-19. The samples were drawn from two sources: the first 160 participants of the ongoing ImmuneRACE study, and 1,200 or so subjects contributed by 6 global collaborators. HLA class I and class II types, where available, came from metadata supplied by the sample provider rather than from assay-based typing. A freely available public database, intended as a resource for researchers studying the immune response to SARS-CoV-2, is where the repertoires were released. Sample metadata almost always included a de-identified subject ID, COVID-19 status, age in years and sex. The material from the prospective study consisted of cDNA or gDNA derived from T cells, B-cell-depleted T cells, or PBMCs. Subjects who had been exposed to COVID-19, were actively infected with it, or had recovered from it provided the deeply sampled blood TCRbeta repertoires that made up the dataset.

Concerning this clone itself: Its antigen is still unknown. No base quality information exists; no much larger clone differs at one position.

TCRbeta CDR3 regions were amplified from genomic DNA by means of the immunoSEQ Assay, a bias-controlled multiplex PCR. In the source study's methods: Within the assay, amplification of reference gene primers was used to estimate how many nucleated cells each sample contained. To quantify the absolute abundance of each unique TCRbeta CDR3 rearrangement, sequence reads were collapsed and filtered. For each sample, productive Simpson clonality was calculated as the square root of Simpson's diversity index across productive rearrangements. This is the immuneACCESS table as TCRdb keeps it, with only in-frame sequences that have V and J called. A part of the clones is gone; compared with another copy, unresolved V genes explain less than half, and the rest is unexplained. The V and J calls and clone size were taken over from that table, and D and trimming were inferred from the DNA. The sample table contains around 270,000 clones; only one count was recorded for about 87% of them. Around 5% of the sample belongs to the ten largest clones.

Here is what the overall study found, with its caveats: Clinical and demographic metadata were provided uncurated, with the amount varying by source and participant.

In Seattle, one collaborating source enrolled patients while the infection was active and tracked those patients longitudinally over the course of disease. The collaborating institutions used their own protocols to collect whole blood in K2EDTA tubes. For TCRbeta analysis, collaborators shipped samples in one of three forms: frozen whole blood, isolated PBMCs, or DNA extracted from either of those sample types. Reading from cysteine to phenylalanine, the CDR3 counts 13 amino acids. Here the CDR3 DNA is all that survives: 39 bases in frame from base 1. The germline ends are 12 bases apart after V is trimmed by 5 bases and J by 7 bases. The germline V gene encodes CDR1 LNHDA and CDR2 SQIVND (reference sequence).

The sequence was obtained from a woman aged 55-75 years with COVID-19, enrolled during active disease. The sequenced sample was peripheral blood. The V and J genes are TRBV19 and TRBJ1-5, and TRBD1 may be the D gene, going by 5 matching bases. The CDR3 protein: CASSPGGRQPQHF. The bases are TGTGCCAGTAGTCCGGGGGGAAGACAGCCCCAGCATTTT.